Listed below are T cell receptor beta chains from one sample, sequenced in a study of shared clonotypes between healthy human individuals. Sequencing used immunoSEQ multiplex PCR; TCRdb keeps in-frame clones, though not all of them. The sample shows around 500,000 clones, roughly 80% of them seen only once. The material sequenced was PBMCs. These receptors were obtained from a woman aged 40 to 50 in good health. Some clones in this sample may be carry-over from other donors' samples. Each CDR3 is given with its conserved first and last residue. The D gene is left open where the match is weak. The size entry is marked missing in some rows and otherwise reads once, few, many or a size class.

j_call: TRBJ2-2; clone_size: -; d_call: TRBD1; v_call: TRBV28; cdr3_aa: CASSDPGQGAPGELFF; cdr3_nt: TGTGCCAGCAGTGATCCGGGACAGGGGGCCCCCGGGGAGCTGTTTTTT
j_call: TRBJ2-5; clone_size: once; d_call: TRBD2; v_call: TRBV30; cdr3_aa: CAWSRGAGGPGETQYF; cdr3_nt: TGTGCCTGGAGTCGAGGAGCGGGAGGGCCAGGAGAGACCCAGTACTTC
j_call: TRBJ2-2; clone_size: -; d_call: -; v_call: TRBV5-4; cdr3_aa: CASSLAGGLNTGELFF; cdr3_nt: TGTGCCAGCAGCTTGGCCGGCGGACTGAACACCGGGGAGCTGTTTTTT
j_call: TRBJ1-1; clone_size: -; d_call: -; v_call: TRBV10-1; cdr3_aa: CASSEANTEAFF; cdr3_nt: TGCGCCAGCAGTGAAGCGAACACTGAAGCTTTCTTT
j_call: TRBJ2-2; clone_size: -; d_call: TRBD1; v_call: TRBV6-1; cdr3_aa: CASSEVAGGFNTGELFF; cdr3_nt: TGTGCCAGCAGTGAGGTTGCAGGGGGCTTTAACACCGGGGAGCTGTTTTTT
j_call: TRBJ2-6; clone_size: -; d_call: TRBD1; v_call: TRBV7-3; cdr3_aa: CASSLTPRDRDYTGANVLTF; cdr3_nt: TGTGCCAGCAGCTTAACCCCCCGGGACAGGGACTATACTGGGGCCAACGTCCTGACTTTC
j_call: TRBJ2-1; clone_size: -; d_call: -; v_call: TRBV6-5; cdr3_aa: CASRNPTEQFF; cdr3_nt: TGTGCCAGCAGAAACCCTACTGAGCAGTTCTTC
j_call: TRBJ1-1; clone_size: -; d_call: -; v_call: TRBV5-1; cdr3_aa: CASSFEGTHTEAFF; cdr3_nt: TGCGCCAGCAGCTTCGAGGGAACCCACACTGAAGCTTTCTTT
j_call: TRBJ1-3; clone_size: once; d_call: TRBD1; v_call: TRBV7-9; cdr3_aa: CASSATGGAGNTIYF; cdr3_nt: TGTGCCAGCAGCGCAACAGGGGGGGCTGGAAACACCATATATTTT
j_call: TRBJ2-3; clone_size: -; d_call: -; v_call: TRBV5-4; cdr3_aa: CASSFDPNTGDTQYF; cdr3_nt: TGTGCCAGCAGCTTCGACCCGAACACTGGAGATACGCAGTATTTT
j_call: TRBJ2-7; clone_size: -; d_call: TRBD2; v_call: TRBV6-6; cdr3_aa: CASSYSRASGRYEQYF; cdr3_nt: TGTGCCAGCAGTTACTCTCGGGCTAGCGGGAGGTACGAGCAGTACTTC
j_call: TRBJ1-2; clone_size: many; d_call: TRBD1; v_call: TRBV28; cdr3_aa: CASSFPGTGQGVRDYGYTF; cdr3_nt: TGTGCCAGCAGTTTCCCCGGGACAGGGCAAGGGGTGAGAGACTATGGCTACACCTTC
j_call: TRBJ1-2; clone_size: -; d_call: TRBD1; v_call: TRBV5-1; cdr3_aa: CASSFRGGNYGYTF; cdr3_nt: TGCGCCAGCAGCTTTCGAGGGGGCAACTATGGCTACACCTTC
j_call: TRBJ2-2; clone_size: -; d_call: TRBD2; v_call: TRBV4-3; cdr3_aa: CASSRALAGETGELFF; cdr3_nt: TGCGCCAGCAGCCGAGCACTAGCGGGAGAAACCGGGGAGCTGTTTTTT
j_call: TRBJ1-1; clone_size: -; d_call: -; v_call: TRBV5-1; cdr3_aa: CAASKETNTEAFF; cdr3_nt: TGCGCCGCCAGCAAGGAGACGAACACTGAAGCTTTCTTT
j_call: TRBJ2-7; clone_size: -; d_call: TRBD2; v_call: TRBV19; cdr3_aa: CASGTSGRIPYEQYF; cdr3_nt: TGTGCCAGCGGGACTAGCGGGAGGATTCCCTACGAGCAGTACTTC
j_call: TRBJ2-3; clone_size: -; d_call: TRBD1; v_call: TRBV7-8; cdr3_aa: CASSFAPPPQTGNTDTQYF; cdr3_nt: TGTGCCAGCAGCTTCGCACCCCCCCCACAGACAGGGAACACAGATACGCAGTATTTT
j_call: TRBJ2-7; clone_size: -; d_call: -; v_call: TRBV7-3; cdr3_aa: CASSWQPSYEQYF; cdr3_nt: TGTGCCAGCAGCTGGCAACCCTCCTACGAGCAGTACTTC
j_call: TRBJ2-5; clone_size: -; d_call: -; v_call: TRBV2; cdr3_aa: CASSGRSQETQYF; cdr3_nt: TGTGCCAGCAGCGGCAGGAGCCAAGAGACCCAGTACTTC
j_call: TRBJ2-3; clone_size: few; d_call: TRBD2; v_call: TRBV7-3; cdr3_aa: CASSLTGTSGTDTQYF; cdr3_nt: TGTGCCAGCAGCCTAACCGGGACTAGCGGTACAGATACGCAGTATTTT
j_call: TRBJ2-1; clone_size: -; d_call: TRBD2; v_call: TRBV28; cdr3_aa: CASSTRTSGRASYEQFF; cdr3_nt: TGTGCCAGCAGTACCCGCACTAGCGGGAGGGCCTCTTATGAGCAGTTCTTC
j_call: TRBJ2-3; clone_size: -; d_call: -; v_call: TRBV28; cdr3_aa: CASSLTPGSADTQYF; cdr3_nt: TGTGCCAGCAGCCTGACCCCCGGGAGTGCAGATACGCAGTATTTT
j_call: TRBJ2-1; clone_size: -; d_call: TRBD2; v_call: TRBV7-9; cdr3_aa: CASSLSWLAGDRVYNEQFF; cdr3_nt: TGTGCCAGCAGCTTAAGTTGGCTAGCGGGAGATCGAGTCTACAATGAGCAGTTCTTC